Listed below are T cell receptor beta chains from one sample, sequenced in a study of shared clonotypes between healthy human individuals. The method was immunoSEQ multiplex PCR; TCRdb's version includes in-frame clones alone and lacks a portion of them. The sample records some 2,500,000 clones, roughly 93% being singletons. Specimen: naive CD4+ T cells from PBMCs. Every receptor here comes from a young man in good health. Some clones in this sample may be carry-over from other donors' samples. Each CDR3 is given with its conserved first and last residue. The D gene is left open where the match is weak. Expanded clones get a size class; other rows say once, few or many, or leave the size out.

j_call v_call clone_size d_call cdr3_nt cdr3_aa
TRBJ2-1 TRBV7-9 NA TRBD2 TGTGCCAGCAGCTCGGGGATGGGGCTAGCGGGAGGGCCGTTCAATGAGCAGTTCTTC CASSSGMGLAGGPFNEQFF
TRBJ2-3 TRBV5-4 NA NA TGTGCCAGCAGCCTGTCTAGCACAGATACGCAGTATTTT CASSLSSTDTQYF
TRBJ1-3 TRBV18 NA TRBD1 TGTGCCAGCTCACCATCCAGGGGGCGAGGAAACACCATATATTTT CASSPSRGRGNTIYF
TRBJ2-7 TRBV7-2 NA NA TGTGCCAGCAGCCCCCGGGGCGGCCTCTCCTACGAGCAGTACTTC CASSPRGGLSYEQYF
TRBJ2-7 TRBV28 once TRBD1 TGTGCCAGCAGTTCCCCATCCGGGACAGGGGCCTACGAGCAGTACTTC CASSSPSGTGAYEQYF
TRBJ2-1 TRBV6-5 NA TRBD1 TGTGCCAGCAGGGGCAGGACAGGGTGGAATGAGCAGTTCTTC CASRGRTGWNEQFF
TRBJ1-4 TRBV5-1 NA NA TGCGCCAGCAGCTTGACAGGGCCTAATGAAAAACTGTTTTTT CASSLTGPNEKLFF
TRBJ2-3 TRBV5-5 NA NA TGTGCCAGCAGCTTGGCAGGGCCAGATACGCAGTATTTT CASSLAGPDTQYF
TRBJ1-1 TRBV4-2 few NA TGTGCCAGCAGCCAAGCTGCGGGGGGGCAGGGTGAAGCTTTCTTT CASSQAAGGQGEAFF
TRBJ2-7 TRBV28 NA NA TGTGCCAGCAGGCGTACCAGGGGCTCCTACGAGCAGTACTTC CASRRTRGSYEQYF
TRBJ1-2 TRBV6-5 NA NA TGTGCCAGCAGCTCATTTCAGGGGAGAAGGGGCTACACCTTC CASSSFQGRRGYTF
TRBJ2-7 TRBV9 NA NA TGTGCCAGCAGCGTAGAAGGCTCCTACGAGCAGTACTTC CASSVEGSYEQYF
TRBJ1-2 TRBV9 NA TRBD1 TGTGCCAGCAGTCGTCGGGGGACAGGGTACGGCTACACCTTC CASSRRGTGYGYTF
TRBJ1-1 TRBV7-6 NA TRBD1 TGTGCCAGCAGTTTATATATTACAGGGGCCGCAGCTTTCTTT CASSLYITGAAAFF
TRBJ2-7 TRBV28 NA NA TGTGCCAGCGGTCAGGTATCCTACGAGCAGTACTTC CASGQVSYEQYF
TRBJ2-7 TRBV7-8 once NA TGTGCCAGCAGCTTAGCTCAGGGTTACTACGAGCAGTACTTC CASSLAQGYYEQYF
TRBJ2-7 TRBV19 NA NA TGTGCCAGTAGAGGGACGGTCTCCTACGAGCAGTACTTC CASRGTVSYEQYF
TRBJ2-1 TRBV4-2 NA NA TGTGCCAGCAGAAGGGACCCGGGCAATGAGCAGTTCTTC CASRRDPGNEQFF
TRBJ2-2 TRBV6-1 NA NA TGTGCCAGCAGTGGGCAGACGGGCGGGGAGCTGTTTTTT CASSGQTGGELFF
TRBJ2-7 TRBV5-1 NA NA TGCGCCAGCAGCTTGGATTTTTCGGTTTCTGGTAGATACGAGCAGTACTTC CASSLDFSVSGRYEQYF
TRBJ2-7 TRBV18 NA TRBD2 TGTGCCAGCTCACCTCGGCAGGGACTAGCGGGGGGCCTCTCCTACGAGCAGTACTTC CASSPRQGLAGGLSYEQYF